The clone carrying this T cell receptor beta chain was counted ten times or more. As yet, its antigen is unknown. This entry comes from a study of tumor-infiltrating lymphocytes in primary liver carcinoma. About the research overall: Cases comprised patients with primary liver carcinoma who received surgical resection. Among the tumors, stages were T1-T3 N0M0 and sizes about 4 to 10 cm.

Germline V gene sequence: CDR1 SQVTM, CDR2 ANQGSEA. Trimming took 7 bases from V and 6 from J, leaving 17 bases between them. This CDR3 comprises 13 residues. Out of unsorted whole blood came the blood RNA, and germline DNA was extracted as well. A primer in the constant region served to generate TCR beta cDNA from 500 ng of total RNA. Construction of TCR beta libraries relied on three successive nested multiplex PCR rounds employing slightly modified ARM-PCR. TRBV1-TRBV30 forward and Cbeta reverse primers drove the first two roughly 10-cycle rounds. Using its own MiXCR run on the multiplex PCR reads, TCRdb lists one record per CDR3 protein. The sample records about 210,000 distinct CDR3 sequences, around 60% being singletons. Study conclusions and caveats: When set against blood, tumors had a significantly higher top-250-clone fraction (p = 0.039).

This chain joins TRBV29-1 and TRBJ2-3, with D possibly being TRBD1 (5 bases). The source of this sequence is a woman aged 55 to 70 with primary liver carcinoma and hepatitis B virus infection. The source material was peripheral blood. CDR3 DNA sequence: TGCAGCGACCTTAGGGGCGGTCGGGATACGCAGTATTTT. This sequence encodes CSDLRGGRDTQYF.